This is a list of T cell receptor beta chains from one sample in a study of blood T cells in healthy people across ages. TCRdb re-called the 5' RACE reads through MiXCR, storing one row per CDR3 protein. The sample carries fewer than 750,000 distinct CDR3 sequences, approximately 52% recorded once. Sequencing was done on a sample of blood. The receptor set was obtained from a woman of 80 years or more in good health. The CDR3 runs from the conserved cysteine through the conserved F or W. D genes are given only for firm matches. Clone sizes are given selectively: once, few, many, or a class where the clone is expanded.

J	V	D	size	DNA	CDR3
TRBJ1-2	TRBV7-9	NA	many	TGTGCCAGCGTCCGTCAGGGTTTATATGGCTACACCTTC	CASVRQGLYGYTF
TRBJ2-1	TRBV20-1	NA	NA	TGCAGTGCTAGAGATATCCCGTCGGCGGGGAGGTCCTACAATGAGCAGTTCTTC	CSARDIPSAGRSYNEQFF
TRBJ1-2	TRBV4-1	TRBD1	NA	TGCGCCAGCAGCCCCAGGACAGGGAAAACTACTGGCTACACCTTC	CASSPRTGKTTGYTF
TRBJ2-7	TRBV4-1	TRBD1	once	TGCGCCAGCAGCCTCGCGGGACAGGGATTCGGCCCCTACGAGCAGTACTTC	CASSLAGQGFGPYEQYF
TRBJ2-7	TRBV29-1	TRBD1	NA	TGCAGCGTCAGGGACAGGGCAGAGTCCTACGAGCAGTACTTC	CSVRDRAESYEQYF
TRBJ2-1	TRBV29-1	TRBD2	NA	TGCAGCGCATCGTTCGGGGCGGGAGGCCTCGGTGAGCAGTTCTTC	CSASFGAGGLGEQFF
TRBJ2-7	TRBV7-8	NA	NA	TGTGCCAGCAGCTTAGTCCAGGGACCCTTCTACGAGCAGTACTTC	CASSLVQGPFYEQYF
TRBJ2-3	TRBV7-9	NA	many	TGTGCCAGCAGCTTAGCCAATACAGATACGCAGTATTTT	CASSLANTDTQYF
TRBJ2-2	TRBV20-1	NA	NA	TGCAGTGCTAGAGAAGCTCCGGGACTTCGCCATTTTAACACCGGGGAGCTGTTTTTT	CSAREAPGLRHFNTGELFF
TRBJ2-7	TRBV7-2	NA	NA	TGTGCCAGCAGCCCCAGAGAGGGGATCGAGCAGTACTTC	CASSPREGIEQYF
TRBJ2-7	TRBV7-9	NA	once	TGTGCCGGCAGCTTTTCCGGGGCCTCCGGTGAGCAGTACTTC	CAGSFSGASGEQYF
TRBJ2-1	TRBV6-2/TRBV6-3	NA	NA	TGTGCCAGCAACTCCCGGATGGGGGGACATTACAATGAGCAGTTCTTC	CASNSRMGGHYNEQFF
TRBJ1-2	TRBV7-9	NA	NA	TGTGCCAGCAGCAACGGACGGATCTATGGCTACACCTTC	CASSNGRIYGYTF
TRBJ2-7	TRBV15	NA	many	TGTGCCACCAGCAGAGAAGGGGCGGGGCGGGAGCAGTACTTC	CATSREGAGREQYF
TRBJ2-7	TRBV11-2	TRBD2	NA	TGTGCCAGCAGCTTAATCCCCGGGACTAGCTCCTACAATGAGCAGTACTTC	CASSLIPGTSSYNEQYF
TRBJ1-1	TRBV9	NA	NA	TGTGCCAGCAGCGTGGCGGGATCCACTGAAGCTTTCTTT	CASSVAGSTEAFF
TRBJ2-7	TRBV6-2/TRBV6-3	TRBD1	NA	TGTGCCAGCAGTGACAGGGGCGAGCAGTACTTC	CASSDRGEQYF
TRBJ2-7	TRBV9	TRBD1	NA	TGTGCCAGCAGCGTAGGGACAGGGGGAACCTACGAGCAGTACTTC	CASSVGTGGTYEQYF
TRBJ2-3	TRBV6-5	NA	many	TGTGCCAGTCGGACCGGGGTTAGCACAGATACGCAGTATTTT	CASRTGVSTDTQYF
TRBJ1-6	TRBV2	NA	few	TGTGCCAGCAGTGACAGGCGTGGGAGTTCACCCCTCCACTTT	CASSDRRGSSPLHF
TRBJ2-3	TRBV20-1	NA	NA	TGCAGTGCTAGCGGGGGAGGGGGTAGGACAGATACGCAGTATTTT	CSASGGGGRTDTQYF
TRBJ1-3	TRBV7-2	NA	NA	TGTGCCAGCAGTCACGGCGTCTCTGGAAACACCATATATTTT	CASSHGVSGNTIYF
TRBJ2-7	TRBV20-1	TRBD1	NA	TGCAGTGCTACGACCGGGACAGGGGTCTCCTACGAGCAGTACTTC	CSATTGTGVSYEQYF
TRBJ2-7	TRBV12-3/TRBV12-4	TRBD2	NA	TGTGCCAGCAGTTCGGGACTAGCGGGAGCCAATTACAATGAGCAGTACTTC	CASSSGLAGANYNEQYF
TRBJ2-5	TRBV4-1	NA	NA	TGCGCCAGCAGCACCCAGGGAACGGAGACCCAGTACTTC	CASSTQGTETQYF
TRBJ2-7	TRBV18	NA	few	TGTGCCAGCTCACCGCCAGGGGGGTCCTACGAGCAGTACTTC	CASSPPGGSYEQYF
TRBJ2-1	TRBV7-2	NA	many	TGTGCCAGCAGCTTAACCGGGACTCCCAGCTCCTACAATGAGCAGTTCTTC	CASSLTGTPSSYNEQFF
TRBJ2-7	TRBV9	NA	NA	TGTGCCAGCAGCGGAGGATGGTCCTACAATGAGCAGTACTTC	CASSGGWSYNEQYF
TRBJ1-2	TRBV12-3/TRBV12-4	NA	NA	TGTGCCAGCAGTTTACGCCCGGATGGCTACACCTTC	CASSLRPDGYTF
TRBJ2-1	TRBV20-1	TRBD2	NA	TGCAGTGCTAGGAAACCGGGGGGGCCTTACAATGAGCAGTTCTTC	CSARKPGGPYNEQFF
TRBJ2-1	TRBV7-2	TRBD2	many	TGTGCCAGCAGCTTTCGGTCCGGGGGGGACAATGAGCAGTTCTTC	CASSFRSGGDNEQFF
TRBJ1-2	TRBV6-1	NA	NA	TGTGCCAGCAGTGAGGGGGCGCTGAACTATGGCTACACCTTC	CASSEGALNYGYTF
TRBJ1-3	TRBV5-5	NA	NA	TGTGCCAGCACCCTGATAACACAGGGCTTGGGAAACACCATATATTTT	CASTLITQGLGNTIYF
TRBJ2-1	TRBV3-1	NA	many	TGTGCCAGCAGCCAAGTTTGGGAGCAGTTCTTC	CASSQVWEQFF
TRBJ2-7	TRBV7-3	NA	few	TGTGCCAGCAGCGCTCAGGGGGGAACCTACGAGCAGTACTTC	CASSAQGGTYEQYF
TRBJ2-1	TRBV24-1	TRBD2	few	TGTGCCACCAGTGATTTTTCGGGAGGGAAGTACAATGAGCAGTTCTTC	CATSDFSGGKYNEQFF
TRBJ2-1	TRBV28	TRBD1	NA	TGTGCCAGCAGTTTTCTTTATGACAGGGGGGAAGGCAATGAGCAGTTCTTC	CASSFLYDRGEGNEQFF
TRBJ2-1	TRBV9	TRBD2	NA	TGTGCCAGCAGCGTAAGTAGGGGGGAGCGGGGGAGCAACAATGAGCAGTTCTTC	CASSVSRGERGSNNEQFF
TRBJ2-2	TRBV5-6	NA	NA	TGTGCCAGCAGTTCAGGATACTCCTACACCGGGGAGCTGTTTTTT	CASSSGYSYTGELFF
TRBJ1-1	TRBV7-3	NA	NA	TGTGCCAGCAGCATCAGTCGGTGGACTGAAGCTTTCTTT	CASSISRWTEAFF
TRBJ2-3	TRBV7-9	NA	many	TGTGCCAGCAGCCCCCCGCCGGAACACACAGATACGCAGTATTTT	CASSPPPEHTDTQYF
TRBJ2-3	TRBV2	NA	NA	TGTGCCAGCAGTGAGACGACTCTTAGAGATACGCAGTATTTT	CASSETTLRDTQYF
TRBJ2-7	TRBV7-9	NA	few	TGTGCCAGCAGCAGCGGACAGTCCTCCTACGAGCAGTACTTC	CASSSGQSSYEQYF
TRBJ2-3	TRBV7-6	NA	few	TGTGCCAGCAGCCGCGATCACACAGATACGCAGTATTTT	CASSRDHTDTQYF
TRBJ2-1	TRBV20-1	NA	NA	TGCAGTGCTAGACGGTCCGGGTGGGGGAACTACAATGAGCAGTTCTTC	CSARRSGWGNYNEQFF
TRBJ2-3	TRBV7-2	NA	many	TGTGCCAGCAGCTTAGGCGGTGGGTTAGGGAGCACAGATACGCAGTATTTT	CASSLGGGLGSTDTQYF
TRBJ1-2	TRBV20-1	NA	NA	TGCAGTGCTCTAGACCCACAGGGTGTCGGCTATGGCTACACCTTC	CSALDPQGVGYGYTF
TRBJ2-3	TRBV14	TRBD2	NA	TGTGCCAGCAGCCAACGTAGCGGGGGGGCATCTTTTTTGGATACGCAGTATTTT	CASSQRSGGASFLDTQYF
TRBJ1-2	TRBV3-1	NA	few	TGTGCCAGCAGCCAAGGGGACTATGGCTACACCTTC	CASSQGDYGYTF
TRBJ2-1	TRBV9	TRBD2	many	TGTGCCAGCAGCGTCGGGTGGGGGACTAGCGGGAGCTCCTACAATGAGCAGTTCTTC	CASSVGWGTSGSSYNEQFF
TRBJ1-2	TRBV5-6	TRBD1	many	TGTGCCAGCAGTTCCCCTCCAGGGACAGATGGCTACACCTTC	CASSSPPGTDGYTF
TRBJ2-1	TRBV20-1	NA	NA	TGCAGTGCTACCCGAACGGGACGGAGTAAGAATGAGCAGTTCTTC	CSATRTGRSKNEQFF
TRBJ2-3	TRBV28	NA	many	TGTGCCACTTCCCGAGGGGAGGCGGCCACAGATACGCAGTATTTT	CATSRGEAATDTQYF
TRBJ1-2	TRBV20-1	NA	many	TGCAGTGCTAGAGATCCTCGGGACCTTATGGTCTACACCTTC	CSARDPRDLMVYTF
TRBJ2-3	TRBV5-6	NA	many	TGTGCCAGCAGCCCGGCCCAACGTGGAGATACGCAGTATTTT	CASSPAQRGDTQYF
TRBJ2-1	TRBV5-1	NA	many	TGCGCCAGCAGCTTGGGAGGGGAGCTCGAGCAGTTCTTC	CASSLGGELEQFF
TRBJ2-3	TRBV2	NA	many	TGTGCCAGCAGGGACCGGAGGGACACAGATACGCAGTATTTT	CASRDRRDTDTQYF
TRBJ1-2	TRBV2	NA	NA	TGTGCCAGCACCTATGGAGGAGTTTCCTCTGGCTACACCTTC	CASTYGGVSSGYTF
TRBJ2-2	TRBV12-3/TRBV12-4	NA	once	TGTGCCAGCAGTCCCACTTGGGACACCGGGGAGCTGTTTTTT	CASSPTWDTGELFF